The rows below give T cell receptor beta chains drawn from one sample of a study of tissue-resident memory T cells in lung cancer. TCRdb passed the reads through MiXCR, listing each CDR3 protein once. The table records around 470 distinct CDR3 sequences, approximately 21% of them present only once. Input material: CD103- CD8+ T cells from lung tumor tissue. These receptors originate from a human donor with treatment-naive lung cancer (subtype not recorded). The CDR3 runs from the conserved cysteine through the conserved F or W. Each record gives: CDR3 protein, CDR3 DNA, J gene, clone size, V gene, D gene. D genes are given only for firm matches. Some rows mark clone size as missing; the rest say once, few, many or name a class of expanded clone.

CASSQDRDLSTGELFF	TGCGCCAGCAGCCAAGACAGGGATCTCAGCACCGGGGAGCTGTTTTTT	TRBJ2-2	large	TRBV4-3	.
CSARPATSGLGDEQFF	TGCAGTGCTAGACCTGCTACTAGCGGGTTGGGGGATGAGCAGTTCTTC	TRBJ2-1	.	TRBV20-1	TRBD2
CASSQDELLGTSPKRNEQFF	TGCGCCAGCAGCCAAGACGAGCTACTAGGGACTAGCCCTAAAAGAAATGAGCAGTTCTTC	TRBJ2-1	.	TRBV4-1	TRBD2
CASSTPQGTYEQYF	TGTGCCAGCAGTACGCCGCAGGGAACCTACGAGCAGTACTTC	TRBJ2-7	.	TRBV12-3/TRBV12-4	.
CASSLSGTGMQHEQYF	TGCGCCAGCAGCTTGAGTGGGACAGGGATGCAACACGAGCAGTACTTC	TRBJ2-7	.	TRBV5-1	TRBD1
CASFGRNTGGLFF	TGTGCCAGCTTTGGCAGAAACACCGGGGGGCTGTTTTTT	TRBJ2-2	once	TRBV27	.
CSARTVNNSPLHF	TGCAGTGCCCGGACAGTTAATAATTCACCCCTCCACTTT	TRBJ1-6	.	TRBV20-1	.
CASSSSLAGGRGEQFF	TGTGCCAGCAGTTCATCACTAGCGGGGGGCCGAGGGGAGCAGTTCTTC	TRBJ2-1	large	TRBV12-3/TRBV12-4	TRBD2
CASSRTQGWRTEAFF	TGTGCCAGCAGCCGCACACAGGGGTGGCGGACTGAAGCTTTCTTT	TRBJ1-1	medium-sized	TRBV3-1	TRBD1
CASSLHGTNTDTQYF	TGTGCCAGCAGCTTACATGGGACCAACACAGATACGCAGTATTTT	TRBJ2-3	large	TRBV6-2/TRBV6-3	.
CASIDGSETQYF	TGTGCCAGCATAGACGGGAGCGAGACCCAGTACTTC	TRBJ2-5	medium-sized	TRBV6-1	.
CASSFFTDNEQFF	TGTGCCAGCAGCTTCTTTACAGACAATGAGCAGTTCTTC	TRBJ2-1	.	TRBV5-6	.
CASSPNRVLYNEQFF	TGTGCCAGCAGCCCGAACAGGGTCCTATACAATGAGCAGTTCTTC	TRBJ2-1	.	TRBV7-2	.
CASNPEGAGRGGTHVLTF	TGTGCCAGCAATCCTGAGGGAGCGGGAAGAGGAGGTACTCACGTCCTGACTTTC	TRBJ2-6	.	TRBV12-3/TRBV12-4	TRBD2
CASRAGNTEAFF	TGTGCCAGCAGGGCGGGGAACACTGAAGCTTTCTTT	TRBJ1-1	.	TRBV7-3	.
CASSSPSAEQYF	TGTGCCAGCAGCTCCCCTAGCGCCGAGCAGTACTTC	TRBJ2-7	medium-sized	TRBV7-9	.
CASSYGGGHEQFF	TGTGCCAGCAGCTACGGCGGGGGCCATGAGCAGTTCTTC	TRBJ2-1	large	TRBV7-2	.
CASSLSGTLNTEAFF	TGCGCCAGCAGCTTGAGCGGGACATTGAACACTGAAGCTTTCTTT	TRBJ1-1	few	TRBV5-1	.
CASSMGTWEDNEQFF	TGTGCCAGTAGTATGGGGACGTGGGAAGACAATGAGCAGTTCTTC	TRBJ2-1	large	TRBV19	.
CASSQDRYRSPLHF	TGCGCCAGCAGCCAAGACCGTTACCGATCACCCCTCCACTTT	TRBJ1-6	large	TRBV4-3	.
CSVVGHGVTEAFF	TGCAGCGTTGTAGGGCACGGGGTCACTGAAGCTTTCTTT	TRBJ1-1	few	TRBV29-1	.
CASTGHVLTCNEQFF	TGCGCCAGCACCGGACATGTCTTGACCTGCAATGAGCAGTTCTTC	TRBJ2-1	.	TRBV23-1	.
CASSSLRVSYEQYF	TGTGCCAGCAGTAGCCTGAGGGTCTCCTACGAGCAGTACTTC	TRBJ2-7	large	TRBV6-2/TRBV6-3	.
CASSTDGGPGVGGYTF	TGCGCCAGCAGCACGGATGGTGGTCCAGGGGTCGGGGGCTACACCTTC	TRBJ1-2	few	TRBV5-1	.
CASSYTGFERDNEQFF	TGCGCCAGCAGCTATACAGGGTTTGAGCGGGACAATGAGCAGTTCTTC	TRBJ2-1	few	TRBV5-1	.
CASSLGVRTEAFF	TGTGCCAGCAGCTTAGGGGTAAGAACTGAAGCTTTCTTT	TRBJ1-1	large	TRBV7-2	.
CASSGRLADTGELFF	TGTGCCAGCAGTGGACGGTTAGCGGACACCGGGGAGCTGTTTTTT	TRBJ2-2	.	TRBV12-3/TRBV12-4	.
CASSFLKGREEIQYF	TGTGCCAGCAGTTTTCTGAAGGGGAGGGAAGAGATCCAGTACTTC	TRBJ2-5	.	TRBV28	TRBD2
CASSQDLSGANVLTF	TGCGCCAGCAGCCAAGATTTGTCTGGGGCCAACGTCCTGACTTTC	TRBJ2-6	large	TRBV4-3	.
CASSDRGNQPQHF	TGTGCCAGCAGCGACAGGGGCAATCAGCCCCAGCATTTT	TRBJ1-5	.	TRBV5-8	TRBD1
CASSSTGDRGGYTSYNEQFF	TGTGCCAGCAGCTCAACCGGGGACAGGGGTGGGTACACCTCCTACAATGAGCAGTTCTTC	TRBJ2-1	.	TRBV7-9	TRBD1
CASSTTHPNQPQHF	TGTGCCAGCAGTACGACCCACCCTAATCAGCCCCAGCATTTT	TRBJ1-5	hyperexpanded	TRBV7-2	.
CASNQGGNTIYF	TGTGCCAGCAATCAGGGTGGGAACACCATATATTTT	TRBJ1-3	.	TRBV28	.
CASSPLDTIYF	TGTGCCAGCAGCCCCCTGGACACCATATATTTT	TRBJ1-3	.	TRBV4-2	.
CASRISGTHTDTQYF	TGTGCCAGCAGAATTAGCGGGACCCACACAGATACGCAGTATTTT	TRBJ2-3	.	TRBV2	TRBD2
CASSLGYEQYF	TGTGCCAGCAGCTTAGGCTACGAGCAGTACTTC	TRBJ2-7	.	TRBV13	.
CSAREGGGVGEQFF	TGCAGTGCTAGAGAGGGGGGAGGCGTCGGTGAGCAGTTCTTC	TRBJ2-1	few	TRBV20-1	.
CASSVEGGEETQYF	TGTGCCAGCAGCGTAGAGGGGGGGGAAGAGACCCAGTACTTC	TRBJ2-5	large	TRBV9	.
CASSSGAGGYQPQHF	TGTGCCAGTTCTAGTGGGGCCGGAGGTTATCAGCCCCAGCATTTT	TRBJ1-5	medium-sized	TRBV19	.
CASSFPPGLSSQGGERGYTF	TGTGCCAGCAGTTTCCCGCCCGGACTTTCTTCCCAAGGGGGTGAACGCGGCTACACCTTC	TRBJ1-2	.	TRBV28	.
CASIPLASASYNEQFF	TGTGCCAGCATTCCACTAGCGTCAGCCTCCTACAATGAGCAGTTCTTC	TRBJ2-1	large	TRBV27	TRBD2
CASSLTGQSYNEQFF	TGTGCCAGCAGCTTAACCGGACAGTCCTACAATGAGCAGTTCTTC	TRBJ2-1	large	TRBV7-2	.
CSVELRLGELFF	TGCAGCGTTGAACTACGGCTTGGGGAGCTGTTTTTT	TRBJ2-2	large	TRBV29-1	.
CASRGISGANVLTF	TGTGCCAGCAGGGGGATCTCTGGGGCCAACGTCCTGACTTTC	TRBJ2-6	.	TRBV11-2	.
CASRVTAGANVLTF	TGTGCCAGCAGAGTGACGGCTGGGGCCAACGTCCTGACTTTC	TRBJ2-6	once	TRBV7-2	.
CASSLEGTRKETQYF	TGCGCCAGCAGCTTGGAGGGGACTAGGAAAGAGACCCAGTACTTC	TRBJ2-5	few	TRBV5-1	TRBD2
CASNAYDNSPLHF	TGTGCCAGTAATGCATATGATAATTCACCCCTCCACTTT	TRBJ1-6	hyperexpanded	TRBV28	.
CASIKRWKIGTYEQYF	TGTGCCAGCATTAAAAGGTGGAAAATCGGGACCTACGAGCAGTACTTC	TRBJ2-7	.	TRBV28	.
CASSFTSQPQHF	TGTGCCAGCAGTTTTACGAGTCAGCCCCAGCATTTT	TRBJ1-5	few	TRBV28	.
CSAGGETQYF	TGCAGTGCTGGAGGGGAAACGCAGTATTTT	TRBJ2-3	.	TRBV20-1	.
CASSPAKAHGYTF	TGTGCCAGCAGCCCCGCCAAAGCCCATGGCTACACCTTC	TRBJ1-2	large	TRBV6-6	.
CASSLARLALTGELFF	TGTGCCAGCAGCTTAGCCCGCCTAGCCCTGACCGGGGAGCTGTTTTTT	TRBJ2-2	large	TRBV7-9	.
CASTPGLAGAYEQYF	TGTGCCAGCACCCCCGGACTAGCGGGAGCGTACGAGCAGTACTTC	TRBJ2-7	large	TRBV12-3/TRBV12-4	TRBD2